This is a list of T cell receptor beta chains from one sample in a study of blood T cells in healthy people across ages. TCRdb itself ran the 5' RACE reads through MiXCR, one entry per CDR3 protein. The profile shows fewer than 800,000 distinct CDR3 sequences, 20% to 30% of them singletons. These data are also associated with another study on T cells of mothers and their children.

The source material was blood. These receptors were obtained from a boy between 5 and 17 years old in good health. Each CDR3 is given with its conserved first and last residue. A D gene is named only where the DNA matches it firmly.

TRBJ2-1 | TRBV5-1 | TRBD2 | CASSPGGPSSYNEQFF
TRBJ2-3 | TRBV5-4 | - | CASSFGGASSTDTQYF
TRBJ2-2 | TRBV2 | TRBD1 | CASSEAGGTGLTGELFF
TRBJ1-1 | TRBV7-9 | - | CASSPPGGAEAFF
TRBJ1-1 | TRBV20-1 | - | CSARGLGGGLNTEAFF
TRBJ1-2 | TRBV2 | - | CASGAGNRPNGYTF
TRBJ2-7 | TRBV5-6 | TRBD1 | CASSFRDRQIAYEQYF
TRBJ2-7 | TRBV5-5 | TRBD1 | CASIRTGGSYEQYF
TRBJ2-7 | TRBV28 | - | CASSSIFTYEQYF
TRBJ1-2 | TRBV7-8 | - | CASSTWEAIPRYGYTF
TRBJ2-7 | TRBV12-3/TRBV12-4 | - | CASATLRPHEQYF
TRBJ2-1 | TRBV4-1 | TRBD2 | CASSPPGTSGTSSYNEQFF
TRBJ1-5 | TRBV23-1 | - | CASSLVRILQKGDQPQHF
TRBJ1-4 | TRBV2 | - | CASSEQGPREKLFF
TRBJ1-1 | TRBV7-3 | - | CASSPSGSTEAFF
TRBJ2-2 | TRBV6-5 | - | CASSYLRGPGELFF
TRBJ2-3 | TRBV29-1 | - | CSAIRGLLQYF
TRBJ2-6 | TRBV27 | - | CASSLQGGSGANVLTF
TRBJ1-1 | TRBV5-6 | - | CASTSHPMNTEAFF
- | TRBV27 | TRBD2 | CASSTVTSGPYNEQFF
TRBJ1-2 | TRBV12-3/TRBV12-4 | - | CASSFRDTVPGYTF
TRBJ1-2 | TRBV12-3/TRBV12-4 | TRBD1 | CASSPRTGGTGYGYTF
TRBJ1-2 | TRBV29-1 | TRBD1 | CSVPDRNLYGYTF
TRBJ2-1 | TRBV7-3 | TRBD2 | CASGLADNEQFF
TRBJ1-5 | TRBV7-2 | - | CASSPAEWDQPQHF
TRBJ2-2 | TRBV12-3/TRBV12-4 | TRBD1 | CATAPDRGYGELFF
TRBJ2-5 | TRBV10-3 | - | CAISEGVSQETQYF
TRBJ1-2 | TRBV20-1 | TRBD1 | CSAGDRRGGYTF
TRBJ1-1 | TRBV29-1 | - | CSYRGLLNTEAFF
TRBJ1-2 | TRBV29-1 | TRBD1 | CSVNDRGLNGYTF
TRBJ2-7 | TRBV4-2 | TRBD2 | CTSSQDVAGGLPLEQYF
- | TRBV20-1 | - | CSVVIRNYEQFF
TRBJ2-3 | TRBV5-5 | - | CASSTNGGTDTQYF